This TCR beta chain was recorded in a study of blood T cells in healthy people across ages. Primers used in a second PCR of about 7 to 11 cycles were a sample-barcoded 5' primer and a J-beta primer mix. Using its own MiXCR run on the 5' RACE reads, TCRdb lists one record per CDR3 protein. The sample has 1.5 million to 2 million distinct CDR3 sequences; approximately 32% are singletons. Donors each provided about 9.5 milliliters of peripheral blood. This CDR3 spans 12 amino acids. Per germline, CDR1 SNHLY and CDR2 FYNNEI. V lost 3 bases, J lost 5 bases, and 7 bases lay in between. The rearrangement links TRBV2 to TRBJ1-1; D ambiguous. The clonotype was recovered from a woman aged 25 to 39 in good health. The sequencing input was blood. The CDR3 bases are TGTGCCAGCAGTGACCGTAGGACTGAAGCTTTCTTT. As protein: CASSDRRTEAFF.